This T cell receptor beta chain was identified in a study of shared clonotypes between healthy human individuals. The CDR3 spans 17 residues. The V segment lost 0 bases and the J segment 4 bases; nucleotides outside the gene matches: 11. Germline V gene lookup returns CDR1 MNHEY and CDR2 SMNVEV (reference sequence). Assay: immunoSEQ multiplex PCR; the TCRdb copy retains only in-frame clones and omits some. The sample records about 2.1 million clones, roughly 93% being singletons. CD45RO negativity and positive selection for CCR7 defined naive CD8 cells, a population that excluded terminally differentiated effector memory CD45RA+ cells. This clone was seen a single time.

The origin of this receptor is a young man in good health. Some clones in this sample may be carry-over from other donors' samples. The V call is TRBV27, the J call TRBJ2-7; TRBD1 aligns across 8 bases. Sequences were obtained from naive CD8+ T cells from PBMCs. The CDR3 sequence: CASSLSRRQGAYYEQYF. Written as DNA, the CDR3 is TGTGCCAGCAGTTTATCAAGAAGGCAGGGGGCGTATTACGAGCAGTACTTC.